This T cell receptor (beta chain) was observed in a study of control samples from healthy donors and cancer patients. The repertoire was sequenced with immunoSEQ multiplex PCR; TCRdb's copy has only in-frame clones and lacks some. The repertoire has about 65,000 clones, 90% of them found once; the top ten carry over 1%. The sequenced sample consisted of PBMCs. The TCR sequence derives from a woman aged 50 to 60 with colorectal cancer.

CDR3 sequence reads: CATINPGWAAGNTIYF. The CDR3 DNA reads as TGTGCCACCATAAACCCTGGTTGGGCCGCTGGAAACACCATATATTTT. The chain recombines TRBV27 with TRBJ1-3; D unclear. There are 16 residues in the CDR3. Trimming removed 10 bases from V and 2 bases from J, with 21 bases in between. The V gene's germline CDR1 is MNHEY and CDR2 SMNVEV (reference sequence).